The entry that follows covers one T cell receptor (beta chain) sequence. This entry comes from a study of OX40 agonist ivuxolimab in advanced cancers. The CDR3 consists of 18 residues. The V gene's germline CDR1 is SGHAT and CDR2 FQNNGV. V lost 0 bases to trimming and J lost 2 bases; unmatched junction nucleotides: 5. TCRdb's copy holds only in-frame clones and misses some; the assay was immunoSEQ multiplex PCR. The sample has fewer than 65,000 clones; about 85% are singletons. The sequence derives from an adult with an advanced solid tumor such as melanoma, head and neck, liver or kidney cancer. V is TRBV11-2 and J is TRBJ2-1; 12 bases agree with TRBD2. The sequencing used CD4+ or CD8+ T cells sorted from blood, collected in a trial of the OX40 agonist ivuxolimab. CDR3 loop: CASSLELGLAGTYNEQFF. For the CDR3, the DNA is TGTGCCAGCAGCTTAGAGCTGGGACTAGCGGGTACCTACAATGAGCAGTTCTTC.